The next 17 T cell receptor beta chains were all read from a single sample in a study of cytomegalovirus exposure and HLA in healthy donors. Vbeta (60) and Jbeta (13) primers were used in the PCR. Repertoires were generated with immunoSEQ multiplex PCR, while TCRdb's copy carries only in-frame clones and drops some. This table has 85,000 to 130,000 clones, about three quarters appearing once. Material: PBMCs. The receptors stem from a woman aged 18-29 years in good health and CMV-seropositive.

Only one count was recorded for this clone. The chain couples TRBV28 to TRBJ1-5; no firm D call. The CDR3 extends over 15 amino acids. Germline V gives CDR1 MDHEN, CDR2 SYDVKM. The V end lost 1 base, the J end lost 6 bases, and 13 bases lay between the germline ends. CDR3 DNA: TGTGCCAGCAGTTTATTGGCCCTCCTGTTTCAGCCCCAGCATTTT. This gives the protein CASSLLALLFQPQHF.

The rearrangement links TRBV6-1 to TRBJ1-4; 10 nucleotides align to TRBD1. The CDR3 sequence is 14 residues long. Germline assignment: CDR1 MNHNS and CDR2 SASEGT. J was trimmed by 4 bases and V by 11 bases; bases with no gene match: 7. The CDR3 bases are TGTGCCGGGGGACAGGGGCTCGATAATGAAAAACTGTTTTTT. Translating it yields CAGGQGLDNEKLFF.

V is TRBV9 and J is TRBJ2-3; D unclear. Germline assignment: CDR1 SGDLS and CDR2 YYNGEE. The V and J ends lost 1 base and 4 bases respectively, with 10 bases between them. This CDR3 has 14 residues. The CDR3: CASSVRYLSDTQYF. In DNA, the CDR3 is TGTGCCAGCAGCGTACGGTACTTATCAGATACGCAGTATTTT. The variable domain in full, with the rest retrieved from reference TRBV9 and TRBJ2-3, is DSGVTQTPKHLITATGQRVTLRCSPRSGDLSVYWYQQSLDQGLQFLIQYYNGEERAKGNILERFSAQQFPDLHSELNLSSLELGDSALYFCASSVRYLSDTQYFGPGTRLTVL.

This clone was seen a single time. The chain carries TRBV27 and TRBJ1-5; TRBD1 agrees at 11 bases. The CDR3 contains 16 residues. Trimming cost V 4 bases and J 2 bases; bases outside gene matches: 4. Germline values: CDR1 MNHEY, CDR2 SMNVEV (reference sequence). The chain's CDR3 is CASSSDRGPGNQPQHF. The CDR3 region has the DNA TGTGCCAGCAGTTCGGACAGGGGGCCGGGCAATCAGCCCCAGCATTTT.

The J gene is TRBJ2-1, the V gene TRBV5-1; unclear D gene. Germline V CDR1 and CDR2: SGHRS, YFSETQ. V lost 4 bases and J 8 bases, leaving 13 bases between the germline ends. This CDR3 region has 13 residues. As DNA, the CDR3 is TGCGCCAGCAGCCTCGACTTGGTAGATGAGCAGTTCTTC. It is translated as CASSLDLVDEQFF. The full variable domain, its missing parts supplied by reference TRBV5-1 and TRBJ2-1, is KAGVTQTPRYLIKTRGQQVTLSCSPISGHRSVSWYQQTPGQGLQFLFEYFSETQRNKGNFPGRFSGRQFSNSRSEMNVSTLELGDSALYLCASSLDLVDEQFFGPGTRLTVL.

The chain combines TRBV30 with TRBJ1-1; tentatively, D is TRBD1 (6 bases). CDR1 and CDR2 from the germline V gene are GTSNPN and SVGIG (reference sequence). Trimming left V 3 bases short and J 8 bases short, with 16 bases between. The CDR3 spans 13 residues. CDR3 DNA: TGTGCCTGGAGGGACAGTCTCCCGGGGGAAGCTTTCTTT. Translation: CAWRDSLPGEAFF.

Only one count was recorded for this clone. Germline is not matched at one junction end, which may reflect a read error. The J gene is TRBJ2-4, the V gene TRBV7-9, with D possibly matching TRBD1 (5 bases). The length of the CDR3 is 13 residues. Germline V gene data show CDR1 as SEHNR and CDR2 as FQNEAQ (reference sequence). The CDR3 DNA reads TGTGCCAGCAGCTTAGGACCGACGGCGGCCAGGGACTTC. It is translated as CASSLGPTAARDF.

The rearrangement links TRBV7-2 to TRBJ2-3, with 11 bases identical to TRBD2. Germline-derived CDR1 and CDR2 are SGHTA and FQGNSA. The CDR3 is 16 amino acids. The V and J ends lost 5 bases and 0 bases, in that order; junction bases with no gene match: 4. The CDR3 loop is CASSPRTSGSTDTQYF. The DNA of the CDR3 is TGTGCCAGCAGCCCCCGGACTAGCGGGAGCACAGATACGCAGTATTTT.

The V and J genes are TRBV5-6 and TRBJ1-5; weak D call: TRBD1 (5 bases). Trimming pared 0 bases from V and 0 bases from J, leaving 7 bases between. The CDR3 runs 15 residues. The V gene's germline CDR1 is SGHDT and CDR2 YYEEEE. CDR3 in amino acids: CASSLGQNSNQPQHF. In DNA, the CDR3 is TGTGCCAGCAGCTTGGGACAGAATAGCAATCAGCCCCAGCATTTT.

The chain is built from TRBV14 and TRBJ2-3; the D gene is possibly TRBD2 (6 bases). There are 15 residues in the CDR3. Germline loops: CDR1 SGHDN, CDR2 FVKESK. Trimming stripped 1 base from V and 3 bases from J, with 11 bases between. This CDR3 reads CASSQVGRGTDTQYF. The CDR3 region has the DNA TGTGCCAGCAGCCAAGTAGGTCGGGGGACAGATACGCAGTATTTT.

V usage is TRBV11-2 and J usage is TRBJ2-3; 8 positions match TRBD2. Trimming removed 1 base from V and 5 bases from J; junction bases left unmatched: 5. CDR3 length: 15 amino acids. Germline V CDR1 and CDR2: SGHAT, FQNNGV. The CDR3 nucleotides read TGTGCCAGCAGCTTAGGCGGGAGGATTGGAGATACGCAGTATTTT. This gives the protein CASSLGGRIGDTQYF.

This clone was seen a few times. The junction departs from the called germline gene at one end, perhaps through a read error. V and J are TRBV7-7 and TRBJ2-3; no firm D call. Germline V lookup: CDR1 SSHAT, CDR2 FNYEAQ (reference sequence). CDR3 length: 13 amino acids. CDR3 in amino acids: CASSLQFTDTQYF. The CDR3 region has the DNA TGTGCTAGCAGCCTACAGTTCACAGATACGCAGTATTTT.

The rearrangement joins TRBV5-1 to TRBJ2-7; D is uncertain. Germline V gene data show CDR1 as SGHRS and CDR2 as YFSETQ. The CDR3 is 14 amino acids. V was cut by 2 bases and J by 2 bases, with 11 bases left in between. The CDR3 sequence is CASSLEGAPYEQYF. CDR3 nucleotides: TGCGCCAGCAGCTTAGAAGGAGCCCCCTACGAGCAGTACTTC.

This chain links TRBV7-9 with TRBJ1-2; D may be TRBD1 (5 bases). V lost 2 bases and J lost 4, with 8 bases in between. The CDR3 length is 13 residues. Germline values: CDR1 SEHNR, CDR2 FQNEAQ (reference sequence). CDR3 amino acids: CASSLLDSYGYTF. In DNA form, the CDR3 reads TGTGCCAGCAGCTTACTCGACAGCTATGGCTACACCTTC.

The chain employs TRBV5-1 and TRBJ1-1; the match to TRBD1 covers 9 bases. V shed 3 bases and J 1 base; nucleotides not matched to a gene: 4. Germline V gene data show CDR1 as SGHRS and CDR2 as YFSETQ. The CDR3 is 15 amino acids. CDR3 amino acids: CASSSGQGTNTEAFF. Written as DNA, the CDR3 is TGCGCCAGCAGCTCGGGACAGGGAACGAACACTGAAGCTTTCTTT.

The rearrangement uses TRBV6-5 and TRBJ2-5, with TRBD1 identical over 9 bases. CDR3 length: 13 residues. Germline V gene lookup returns CDR1 MNHEY and CDR2 SVGAGI. V gave up 6 bases and J gave up 5 bases; unmatched junction bases: 4. CDR3 bases: TGTGCCAGCAGAAGGACAGGGGCCGAGACCCAGTACTTC. Translation: CASRRTGAETQYF.

This clone was seen a few times. The CDR3: CASSSRPTTEAFF. As DNA, the CDR3 is TGTGCCAGCAGTAGCCGCCCAACCACTGAAGCTTTCTTT. The V call is TRBV28, the J call TRBJ1-1; no firm D call. V lost 5 bases to trimming and J lost 4 bases, with 11 bases between them. The germline gives CDR1 MDHEN, CDR2 SYDVKM. This CDR3 has 13 amino acids.